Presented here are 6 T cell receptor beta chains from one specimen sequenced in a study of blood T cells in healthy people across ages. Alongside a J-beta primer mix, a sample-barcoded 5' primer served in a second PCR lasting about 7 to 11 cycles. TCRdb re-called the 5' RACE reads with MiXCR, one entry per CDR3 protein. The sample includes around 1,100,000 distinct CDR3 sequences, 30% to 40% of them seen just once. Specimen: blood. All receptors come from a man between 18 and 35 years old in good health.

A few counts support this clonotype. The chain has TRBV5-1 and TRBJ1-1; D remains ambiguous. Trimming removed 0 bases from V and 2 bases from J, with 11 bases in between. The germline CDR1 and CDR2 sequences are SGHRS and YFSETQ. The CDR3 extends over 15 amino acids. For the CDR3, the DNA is TGCGCCAGCAGCTTGGGTCGCCCCCGCAACACTGAAGCTTTCTTT. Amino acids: CASSLGRPRNTEAFF.

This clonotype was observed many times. The CDR3: CASSGRNNEQFF. For the CDR3, the DNA is TGCGCCAGCAGCGGTCGGAACAATGAGCAGTTCTTC. This chain joins TRBV4-1 and TRBJ2-1; D is unresolved. V lost 5 bases and J lost 5, with 7 bases in between. CDR1 and CDR2 (germline): MGHRA, YSYEKL. The CDR3 contains 12 residues.

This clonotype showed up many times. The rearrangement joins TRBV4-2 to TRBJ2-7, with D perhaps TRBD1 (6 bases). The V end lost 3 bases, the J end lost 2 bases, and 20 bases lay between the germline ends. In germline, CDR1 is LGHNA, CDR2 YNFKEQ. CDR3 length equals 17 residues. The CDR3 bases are TGTGCCAGCAGCCAGGGGCTTTATGGGACACCAGCCTACGAGCAGTACTTC. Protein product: CASSQGLYGTPAYEQYF.

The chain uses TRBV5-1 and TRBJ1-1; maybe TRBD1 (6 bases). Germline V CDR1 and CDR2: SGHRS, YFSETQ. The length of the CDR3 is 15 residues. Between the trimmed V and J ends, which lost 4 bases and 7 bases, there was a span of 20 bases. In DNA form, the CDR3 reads TGCGCCAGCAGCGGATTACTACAGGGTGGGGATGAAGCTTTCTTT. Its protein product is CASSGLLQGGDEAFF.

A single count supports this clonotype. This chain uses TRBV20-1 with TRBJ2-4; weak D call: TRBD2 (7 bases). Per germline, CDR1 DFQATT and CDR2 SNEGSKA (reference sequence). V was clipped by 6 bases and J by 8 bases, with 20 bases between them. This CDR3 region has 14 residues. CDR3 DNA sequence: TGCAGTGCCCTCCAAGGGGGGGGGCCCGACATTCAGTACTTC. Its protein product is CSALQGGGPDIQYF.

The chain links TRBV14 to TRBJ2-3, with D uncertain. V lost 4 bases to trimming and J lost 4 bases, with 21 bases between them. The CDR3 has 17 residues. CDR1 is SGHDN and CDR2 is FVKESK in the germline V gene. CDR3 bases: TGTGCCAGCAGCCCCGAAGGGCTAGTTGTTATCCCAGATACGCAGTATTTT. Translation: CASSPEGLVVIPDTQYF.